The subject of this entry is one TCR beta chain. Its antigen is not known. These data originate in a study of T cell responses to AZD1222 COVID-19 vaccine. Study results and limitations: Nearly half of spike-specific TCRs reportedly go after variant regions that carry no mutations. Clonal diversity may have been underestimated, and the donors were mostly white British, with more females than males. Two AZD1222 doses significantly raised spike-specific TCR breadth and depth over controls.

Here immunoSEQ multiplex PCR was the method, and the copy in TCRdb shows in-frame clones only, minus some. The table shows approximately 150,000 clones, with about 89% occurring only once. Material: peripheral blood, obtained 28 days after the second AZD1222 dose. The TCR originated in an adult who received the AZD1222 COVID-19 vaccine.

For the CDR3, the DNA is TGTGCCAGCAGTTACTCGAACCCGGAACAGACCCAGTACTTC. Translation: CASSYSNPEQTQYF. The rearrangement uses TRBV6-5 and TRBJ2-5; D uncertain. V dropped 0 bases and J dropped 6 bases, with 11 bases sitting between them. The CDR3 loop spans 14 amino acids. CDR1 is MNHEY and CDR2 is SVGAGI in the germline V gene.